What follows is one TCR beta chain and its context. Its antigen is not yet known. Base qualities are not at hand, and no much larger clone is one base apart. TCRbeta CDR3 regions were amplified from genomic DNA using the immunoSEQ Assay, a bias-controlled multiplex PCR. The published analysis was carried out like this. Within the assay, amplification of reference gene primers was used to estimate how many nucleated cells each sample contained. To quantify the absolute abundance of each unique TCRbeta CDR3 rearrangement, sequence reads were collapsed and filtered. Productive Simpson clonality was computed per sample as the square root of Simpson's diversity index over productive rearrangements. The clones in this table, taken by TCRdb from immuneACCESS, are in-frame only. Not every clone is retained; where verified, under half of the shortfall comes from an unresolved V gene, and the cause of the rest is unknown. From that table come the V and J calls and clone size; the DNA was used to work out D and trimming. The sample table records 150,000 to 200,000 clones; 65% to 90% of these occur just once. The top ten hold 1.5% of the sample.

These data are taken from a study of blood T cell repertoires in COVID-19 (dated by TCRdb to between 2020 and 2021). Regarding the complete study: Samples covering the acute and convalescent phases of COVID-19 were provided by collaborators in the United States, Italy and Spain. The prospective study material was composed of cDNA or gDNA derived from T cells, B-cell-depleted T cells, or PBMCs. Subjects who had been exposed to COVID-19, were actively infected with it, or had recovered from it provided the deeply sampled blood TCRbeta repertoires that made up the dataset. The repertoires were released in a freely available public database intended as a resource for research on the immune response to SARS-CoV-2. The samples were drawn from two sources: the first 160 participants of the ongoing ImmuneRACE study, and 1,254 subjects contributed by 6 global collaborators. Nearly every sample came with metadata listing a de-identified subject ID, COVID-19 status, age in years and sex. Where available, HLA class I and class II types were taken from metadata supplied by the sample provider and were not determined by assay-based typing. What the authors observed across the whole study: The quantity of clinical and demographic metadata differed by source and by participant and was supplied without curation.

Each collaborating institution followed its own protocols to collect whole blood in K2EDTA tubes. For TCRbeta analysis, collaborators shipped samples in one of three forms: frozen whole blood, isolated PBMCs, or DNA extracted from either of those sample types. Cut back by 2 bases and 5 bases, the V and J ends lie 21 bases apart. CDR1 and CDR2 are read off the germline V gene (reference sequence) as MNHEY and SMNVEV. From the cysteine through the phenylalanine, the CDR3 covers 18 amino acids. The CDR3 DNA has 54 bases and is translated from base 1. This receptor was identified in a human donor in a cohort sampled during active COVID-19. Rearrangement joined TRBV27 to TRBJ2-2, with TRBD2 perhaps the D gene, on 6 matching bases. The sequenced material came from peripheral blood. The sequenced DNA is TGTGCCAGCAGTTTAGCCCCCGGGGGTCCGCCTGTAACCGGGGAGCTGTTTTTT. It codes for CASSLAPGGPPVTGELFF.